This T cell receptor beta chain was recovered during a study of blood T cell repertoires in COVID-19. The wider study: From the United States, Italy and Spain came samples of acute and convalescent COVID-19. T cells, B-cell-depleted T cells, or PBMCs provided the cDNA or gDNA that served as material.

Per the original data handling: Cell counts per sample came from amplifying reference gene primers. Generated by immunoSEQ multiplex PCR, the TCRdb table keeps only in-frame clones and is missing some. Clonal size and the V and J genes are those of that table, whereas D and trimming came from the DNA. The data hold about 210,000 clones, with around nine tenths observed a single time. Self-reported history from a screening survey and questionnaire set each donor's cohort. Per germline, CDR1 SGDLS and CDR2 YYNGEE. The CDR3 has 12 amino acids. The V end was cut by 3 bases, the J end by 8 bases, with 11 bases between.

The TCR was taken from a woman aged 25 to 39 who had been exposed to COVID-19. This chain joins TRBV9 and TRBJ1-2, with D unresolved. The source material was PBMCs or T cells enriched from blood (not recorded which). CDR3 in DNA: TGTGCCAGCAGCGAGGAAGACTTAGGCTACACCTTC. Residues: CASSEEDLGYTF. The full variable domain, its missing parts supplied by reference TRBV9 and TRBJ1-2, is DSGVTQTPKHLITATGQRVTLRCSPRSGDLSVYWYQQSLDQGLQFLIQYYNGEERAKGNILERFSAQQFPDLHSELNLSSLELGDSALYFCASSEEDLGYTFGSGTRLTVV.